One TCR beta chain is described in this entry. Naive CD4+ T cells were purified with Tregs depleted by CD25. CDR1 is SGHTA and CDR2 is FQGNSA in the germline V gene. Deletions cut 5 bases from V and 11 bases from J, with 14 bases between. The CDR3 consists of 12 residues. MiXCR was run by TCRdb on the 5' RACE reads, yielding one entry per CDR3 protein. Counted here are roughly 8,200 distinct CDR3 sequences, around 67% occurring once; the ten biggest clones make up more than 4%. The sample taken for sequencing was tumor-infiltrating naive CD4+ T cells sorted from the breast tumor. The subset is: naive CD4+ T cells, CD4+CD45RA+CD25-. This chain connects TRBV7-2 to TRBJ2-3, with D possibly matching TRBD2 (6 bases). This sequence was found in a female donor with breast cancer. CDR3 residues: CASSPEGGRQYF. Written as DNA, the CDR3 is TGTGCCAGCAGCCCAGAAGGAGGGAGGCAGTATTTT.